The table lists the clone carrying this T cell receptor beta chain with a few counts. A much larger clone sits a single nucleotide away, making a read error possible. CDR1 and CDR2 from the germline V gene are SQVTM and ANQGSEA. CDR3 length: 13 amino acids. The ends lost 4 bases at V and 13 bases at J; junction bases unmatched: 12. The data were obtained in a study of blood T cells in healthy people across ages. The authors ran a second PCR of about 6 to 11 cycles using a sample-barcoded 5' primer and a J-beta primer mix. The template-switch adaptor was a 5' adaptor with 12 random nucleotides. It tagged each cDNA molecule. TCRdb called the 5' RACE reads again in MiXCR, with one record for every CDR3 protein. Of 750,000 to 1,000,000 distinct CDR3 sequences in the sample, roughly 29% were seen once. This sample was also put to use in a study of T cells of mothers and their children.

This TCR derives from a middle-aged woman in good health. The chain recombines TRBV29-1 with TRBJ2-1; 8 nucleotides align to TRBD2. Sequenced material: blood. CDR3 protein: CSVVGGDRETQFF. The DNA of the CDR3 is TGCAGCGTTGTCGGGGGGGATAGGGAGACCCAGTTCTTC.